The clone carrying this T cell receptor (beta chain) was detected ten times or more. Each cDNA molecule carried a unique molecular identifier. TCRdb processed the 5' RACE reads anew with MiXCR; each CDR3 protein has one entry. Of tens of thousands of distinct CDR3 sequences in the sample, around 12% were seen once. This sample is drawn from a study of early T cells in non-severe SARS-CoV-2 infection. The sample in question was whole blood, obtained at baseline. The receptor's source is an adult who was a healthcare worker with PCR-confirmed SARS-CoV-2 infection or an uninfected control (not recorded which).

The CDR3 loop reads CASSYAPISSSGNTIYF. CDR3 nucleotide sequence: TGTGCCAGCAGTTACGCTCCCATCTCCAGCTCTGGAAACACCATATATTTT. The V gene is TRBV5-6, the J gene TRBJ1-3; D remains ambiguous. Germline CDR1 SGHDT, CDR2 YYEEEE. V dropped 5 bases and J dropped 0 bases, with 18 bases sitting between them. CDR3 size: 17 residues.